The 21 T cell receptor beta chains listed next were all sequenced from one sample in a study of a mutant IDH1 vaccine in newly diagnosed glioma. Time point described: week 35, safety follow-up. Every vaccination contained 300 ug of the mutant IDH1 20-mer peptide and was paired with topical imiquimod. The repertoire was sequenced with immunoSEQ multiplex PCR; TCRdb's copy has only in-frame clones and lacks some. The top ten clones hold roughly 2% of a sample with tens of thousands of clones, approximately 86% of them seen once. These receptors lack a known antigen. Sequenced here: PBMCs, sampled from a glioma patient whose treatment included an IDH1 peptide vaccine. These receptors were taken from a man aged 25 to 40 with glioma.

This chain uses TRBV2 with TRBJ2-5, with 11 bases identical to TRBD2. The CDR3 totals 17 residues. Losses at the gene ends were 0 bases for V and 2 bases for J; bases not matched to a gene: 5. Germline V gene data show CDR1 as SNHLY and CDR2 as FYNNEI. CDR3 in DNA: TGTGCCAGCAGTGAAGCTCTAGCGGGGGGCGTTCAAGAGACCCAGTACTTC. This encodes CASSEALAGGVQETQYF.

This chain uses TRBV6-6 with TRBJ2-2, with unresolved D. The V end lost 6 bases, the J end lost 1 base, and 9 bases lay between the germline ends. CDR1 is MNHNY and CDR2 is SVGAGI in the germline V gene (reference sequence). The CDR3 is 14 residues long. CDR3 DNA: TGTGCCAGCAGCCCCCCGGGGAACACCGGGGAGCTGTTTTTT. Translating gives CASSPPGNTGELFF.

The genes are TRBV4-2 and TRBJ2-1; 8 nucleotides agree with TRBD2. The CDR3 is made up of 15 amino acids. The V gene's germline CDR1 is LGHNA and CDR2 YNFKEQ. The V segment lost 0 bases and the J segment 6 bases; nucleotides outside the gene matches: 4. CDR3 sequence reads: CASSQERGGFNEQFF. CDR3 DNA: TGTGCCAGCAGCCAAGAACGGGGGGGCTTCAATGAGCAGTTCTTC.

The chain couples TRBV2 to TRBJ1-1; D not certain. Germline V lookup: CDR1 SNHLY, CDR2 FYNNEI. V lost 5 bases and J lost 1, with 11 bases in between. The CDR3 contains 14 residues. The CDR3 region has the DNA TGTGCCAGCAGTTACAACCCGAGGAACACTGAAGCTTTCTTT. Protein product: CASSYNPRNTEAFF.

This clone has just a few counts. CDR3 sequence: CAWRYRGRRTGELFF. Here the CDR3 DNA reads TGTGCCTGGAGGTACAGGGGGCGCCGGACCGGGGAGCTGTTTTTT. This sequence joins TRBV30 and TRBJ2-2; 9 nucleotides line up with TRBD1. The CDR3 spans 15 residues. Per germline, CDR1 GTSNPN and CDR2 SVGIG (reference sequence). J was trimmed by 5 bases and V by 3 bases; bases with no gene match: 7. Full variable domain (missing parts from reference TRBV30 and TRBJ2-2): SQTIHQWPATLVQPVGSPLSLECTVEGTSNPNLYWYRQAAGRGLQLLFYSVGIGQISSEVPQNLSASRPQDRQFILSSKKLLLSDSGFYLCAWRYRGRRTGELFFGEGSRLTVL.

The chain links TRBV7-2 to TRBJ1-5; D perhaps matches TRBD1 (5 bases). CDR3 length equals 13 residues. The germline V gene encodes CDR1 SGHTA and CDR2 FQGNSA. Trimming shortened V by 4 bases and J by 4 bases, and 8 bases separated the two germline ends. The chain's CDR3 is CASSSGGNQPQHF. The DNA for the CDR3 is TGTGCCAGCAGCTCCGGGGGTAATCAGCCCCAGCATTTT. The full variable domain, its missing parts supplied by reference TRBV7-2 and TRBJ1-5, is GAGVSQSPSNKVTEKGKDVELRCDPISGHTALYWYRQSLGQGLEFLIYFQGNSAPDKSGLPSDRFSAERTGGSVSTLTIQRTQQEDSAVYLCASSSGGNQPQHFGDGTRLSIL.

The chain carries TRBV11-3 and TRBJ2-2, with 7 bases matching TRBD2. V lost 5 bases and J lost 5; bases outside the gene matches: 5. Germline V lookup: CDR1 SGHNT, CDR2 YENEEA. CDR3 length equals 14 residues. CDR3 sequence: CASSRGGNTGELFF. CDR3 DNA: TGTGCCAGCAGCAGGGGAGGGAATACCGGGGAGCTGTTTTTT.

The chain has TRBV4-3 and TRBJ2-4, with 7 bases matching TRBD1. The CDR3 is 15 amino acids. V lost 0 bases, J lost 6 bases, and 5 bases stayed unmatched. Germline V CDR1 and CDR2: LGHNA, YSLEER. In nucleotides, the CDR3 is TGCGCCAGCAGCCAAGATTCCCGGGACAGAAACATTCAGTACTTC. Translated, it gives CASSQDSRDRNIQYF.

This clone was picked up a small number of times. The J gene is TRBJ1-5, the V gene TRBV7-2; 11 nucleotides align to TRBD1. Germline loops: CDR1 SGHTA, CDR2 FQGNSA. The ends lost 6 bases at V and 6 bases at J; junction bases unmatched: 4. This CDR3 contains 14 residues. The chain's CDR3 is CASRGQGAIQPQHF. Here the CDR3 DNA reads TGTGCCAGCAGAGGACAGGGGGCCATTCAGCCCCAGCATTTT.

The V call is TRBV4-1, the J call TRBJ1-2; D may be TRBD1 (6 bases). CDR1 is MGHRA and CDR2 is YSYEKL in the germline V gene. The length of the CDR3 is 12 residues. Trimming shortened V by 3 bases and J by 4 bases, and 6 bases separated the two germline ends. CDR3 DNA sequence: TGCGCCAGCAGCCAGGACAGCTATGGCTACACCTTC. Its protein is CASSQDSYGYTF.

V gene TRBV30 combines with J gene TRBJ1-5; D is possibly TRBD1 (5 bases). Germline assignment: CDR1 GTSNPN and CDR2 SVGIG (reference sequence). This CDR3 has 14 residues. V was shortened by 6 bases and J by 11 bases, with 23 bases between the two germline ends. CDR3: CACTNRYEQSAQHF. CDR3 nucleotides: TGTGCCTGTACGAACAGGTACGAGCAATCAGCCCAGCATTTT.

The chain joins TRBV2 to TRBJ2-7; 7 nucleotides match TRBD2. This CDR3 is 12 amino acids long. After removal of 6 bases from V and 5 bases from J, the junction contained 4 bases not matched to a gene. Germline loops: CDR1 SNHLY, CDR2 FYNNEI. CDR3 sequence reads: CASRASGDEQYF. CDR3 in DNA: TGTGCCAGCAGGGCCAGCGGGGACGAGCAGTACTTC.

The chain has TRBV7-6 and TRBJ2-1, with D unresolved. Trimming removed 1 base from V and 0 bases from J, with 13 bases in between. Per germline, CDR1 SGHVS and CDR2 FNYEAQ. The CDR3 length is 17 residues. CDR3 DNA: TGTGCCAGCAGCTTAGGTCCCGGCAGTGCCTCCTACAATGAGCAGTTCTTC. Amino acid sequence: CASSLGPGSASYNEQFF.

The chain has TRBV19 and TRBJ2-7, with 11 positions matching TRBD1. Losses at the gene ends were 3 bases for V and 6 bases for J; bases not matched to a gene: 7. Germline V gene data show CDR1 as LNHDA and CDR2 as SQIVND (reference sequence). The CDR3 runs 15 residues. For the CDR3, the DNA is TGTGCCAGTAGTATCAGGACAGGGGGCGTTGGCGAGCAGTACTTC. Protein product: CASSIRTGGVGEQYF.

This clone was counted between two and nine times. The chain carries TRBV2 and TRBJ1-2, with D unclear. Trimming removed 7 bases from V and 3 bases from J, with 6 bases in between. CDR3 length: 11 residues. Germline assignment: CDR1 SNHLY and CDR2 FYNNEI. The CDR3 is CASTVDYGYTF. In nucleotides, the CDR3 is TGTGCCAGCACGGTCGACTATGGCTACACCTTC.

The genes are TRBV6-6 and TRBJ2-3; TRBD1 is a possible D gene (5 bases). This CDR3 has 14 residues. CDR1 MNHNY and CDR2 SVGAGI come from the germline V gene (reference sequence). The V gene lost 2 bases and the J gene lost 3 bases, with 9 bases spanning the gap. CDR3 residues: CASSYRPGTDTQYF. CDR3 coding DNA: TGTGCCAGCAGTTACAGACCAGGGACAGATACGCAGTATTTT.

The chain is built from TRBV9 and TRBJ1-6; weak D call: TRBD1 (6 bases). The CDR3 loop spans 15 amino acids. Trimming took off 3 bases at V and 6 bases at J, with 13 bases between the two ends. Per the germline V gene, CDR1 is SGDLS and CDR2 is YYNGEE. As DNA, the CDR3 is TGTGCCAGCAGCGCCCGGGGGGGCGGTAATTCACCCCTCCACTTT. It specifies CASSARGGGNSPLHF.

This clone came up once. The chain is built from TRBV7-9 and TRBJ2-5, with 10 positions matching TRBD1. CDR1 is SEHNR and CDR2 is FQNEAQ in the germline V gene (reference sequence). This CDR3 region has 15 residues. V lost 3 bases to trimming and J lost 4 bases; unmatched junction nucleotides: 5. The CDR3 DNA reads as TGTGCCAGCAGCTTGAGACAGGGGGCCGGAGAGACCCAGTACTTC. Its translation is CASSLRQGAGETQYF.

This chain connects TRBV5-4 to TRBJ2-1; possibly TRBD1 for D (5 bases). In germline, CDR1 is SGHNT, CDR2 YYREEE (reference sequence). This CDR3 has 13 residues. V dropped 9 bases and J dropped 5 bases, with 15 bases sitting between them. The CDR3 region has the DNA TGTGCCACCAATAGACAGATAGACAATGAGCAGTTCTTC. The encoded protein is CATNRQIDNEQFF.

This sequence joins TRBV2 and TRBJ2-7; D tentatively fits TRBD1 or TRBD2 (5 bases each). Looked up from germline, CDR1 is SNHLY and CDR2 is FYNNEI. The V and J ends lost 2 bases and 0 bases respectively, with 11 bases between them. The CDR3 spans 15 residues. The CDR3 sequence is CASSEWGSSSYEQYF. The CDR3 region has the DNA TGTGCCAGCAGTGAATGGGGGTCCAGCTCCTACGAGCAGTACTTC. The full variable domain, rest sourced from reference TRBV2 and TRBJ2-7, is EPEVTQTPSHQVTQMGQEVILRCVPISNHLYFYWYRQILGQKVEFLVSFYNNEISEKSEIFDDQFSVERPDGSNFTLKIRSTKLEDSAMYFCASSEWGSSSYEQYFGPGTRLTVT.

V usage is TRBV29-1 and J usage is TRBJ2-5, with 10 bases matching TRBD1. The CDR3 loop spans 13 amino acids. From germline, CDR1 is SQVTM and CDR2 ANQGSEA. The trim removed 5 bases at V and 11 bases at J, leaving 11 bases unmatched. The CDR3 spells CSVPGTGAAEQYF. The CDR3 region has the DNA TGCAGCGTTCCCGGGACAGGGGCTGCGGAGCAGTACTTC.